The 12 T cell receptor beta chains given below trace back to one sample, sequenced in a study of T cells after posttransplantation cyclophosphamide. Here immunoSEQ multiplex PCR was the method, and the copy in TCRdb shows in-frame clones only, minus some. The sample holds some 13,000 clones, roughly four fifths seen once. Sequencing was carried out using memory CD4+ T cells sorted from PBMCs. These receptors were taken from a man over 45.

The chain links TRBV29-1 to TRBJ2-7; 15 positions agree with TRBD2. CDR1 is SQVTM and CDR2 is ANQGSEA in the germline V gene. V gave up 3 bases and J gave up 3 bases; unmatched junction bases: 9. CDR3 length equals 17 residues. The CDR3 loop is CSVEGTSGRQGVYEQYF. In DNA form, the CDR3 reads TGCAGCGTTGAGGGGACTAGCGGGAGGCAGGGTGTCTACGAGCAGTACTTC.

The J gene is TRBJ1-6, the V gene TRBV9; TRBD1 might be the D (5 bases). CDR3 size: 13 residues. CDR1 is SGDLS and CDR2 is YYNGEE in the germline V gene. V lost 0 bases to trimming and J lost 12 bases, with 10 bases between them. The CDR3 DNA follows: TGTGCCAGCAGCGTAGCCCCAAGGGGACCCCTCCACTTT. It codes for CASSVAPRGPLHF.

This sequence joins TRBV30 and TRBJ2-2; D is unresolved. The CDR3 is made up of 13 amino acids. Per germline, CDR1 GTSNPN and CDR2 SVGIG (reference sequence). Trimming left V 8 bases short and J 2 bases short, with 12 bases between. DNA for the CDR3: TGTGCCAGAGACACCTATAACACCGGGGAGCTGTTTTTT. It codes for CARDTYNTGELFF.

The chain links TRBV19 to TRBJ1-2; no clear D gene. Trimming pared 5 bases from V and 4 bases from J, leaving 8 bases between. CDR1 LNHDA and CDR2 SQIVND come from the germline V gene (reference sequence). The CDR3 totals 12 residues. The CDR3 sequence is CASSDGLYGYTF. The CDR3 coding sequence is TGTGCCAGTAGTGACGGACTCTATGGCTACACCTTC.

The chain has TRBV5-4 and TRBJ1-2; D may be TRBD1 (6 bases). The V end was cut by 4 bases, the J end by 3 bases, with 13 bases between. This CDR3 is 14 amino acids long. Germline V gene lookup returns CDR1 SGHNT and CDR2 YYREEE (reference sequence). This chain's CDR3 is CASSVRDKYYGYTF. CDR3 sequence (DNA): TGTGCCAGCAGCGTCCGGGACAAATACTATGGCTACACCTTC.

This clone was observed a few times. The rearrangement joins TRBV5-4 to TRBJ1-2, with D maybe TRBD1 (6 bases). Germline V gene data show CDR1 as SGHNT and CDR2 as YYREEE (reference sequence). V lost 6 bases to trimming and J lost 7 bases, with 13 bases between them. The CDR3 is 12 amino acids. CDR3 sequence reads: CASTAAGAGYTF. The CDR3 DNA reads as TGTGCCAGCACCGCGGCAGGGGCTGGCTACACCTTC.

The V call is TRBV2, the J call TRBJ1-2, with D perhaps TRBD1 (6 bases). Trimming took 9 bases from V and 0 from J, leaving 11 bases between them. Germline values: CDR1 SNHLY, CDR2 FYNNEI. This CDR3 has 13 amino acids. This chain's CDR3 is CARLQGPNYGYTF. CDR3 DNA: TGTGCCAGATTACAGGGACCTAACTATGGCTACACCTTC.

This clone was picked up a small number of times. CDR3 sequence (DNA): TGTGCCAGCAGCTCAGGTGAAAGGACCAAAAACATTCAGTACTTC. Its protein product is CASSSGERTKNIQYF. The rearrangement links TRBV5-6 to TRBJ2-4; D unclear. V was trimmed by 3 bases and J by 2 bases, leaving 12 bases between them. The CDR3 totals 15 residues. From germline, CDR1 is SGHDT and CDR2 YYEEEE.

J is TRBJ2-3 and V is TRBV7-9; D is uncertain. Germline lookup yields CDR1 SEHNR and CDR2 FQNEAQ (reference sequence). The CDR3 length is 15 residues. The germline V and J ends were trimmed by 2 bases and 4 bases, with 13 bases remaining between them. The CDR3 here is CASSLHERISDTQYF. The DNA for the CDR3 is TGTGCCAGCAGCTTACATGAGAGGATCTCAGATACGCAGTATTTT. Looking up the rest from reference TRBV7-9 and TRBJ2-3 gives the full variable domain: DTGVSQNPRHKITKRGQNVTFRCDPISEHNRLYWYRQTLGQGPEFLTYFQNEAQLEKSRLLSDRFSAERPKGSFSTLEIQRTEQGDSAMYLCASSLHERISDTQYFGPGTRLTVL.

V usage is TRBV11-2 and J usage is TRBJ2-7, with 7 positions matching TRBD2. V trimming: 4 bases; J trimming: 0 bases; junction bases outside the gene matches: 3. Germline assignment: CDR1 SGHAT and CDR2 FQNNGV. The CDR3 runs 14 residues. The CDR3 reads CASSWGGSSYEQYF. DNA of the CDR3: TGTGCCAGCAGCTGGGGGGGGAGCTCCTACGAGCAGTACTTC.

The V and J genes are TRBV7-2 and TRBJ1-2; 7 bases align to TRBD1. Germline V CDR1 and CDR2: SGHTA, FQGNSA. The CDR3 length is 14 residues. V was clipped by 1 base and J by 8 bases; unmatched bases: 7. The CDR3 reads CASSLEQGIGGYTF. The CDR3 nucleotides are TGTGCCAGCAGCTTAGAACAGGGGATTGGGGGCTACACCTTC.

The rearrangement uses TRBV2 and TRBJ2-5, with TRBD1 as a possible D gene (6 bases). This CDR3 has 10 amino acids. V lost 8 bases to trimming and J lost 9 bases, with 10 bases between them. CDR1 and CDR2 (germline): SNHLY, FYNNEI. CDR3 region: CASGGVSQYF. The DNA of the CDR3 is TGTGCCAGCGGGGGCGTGTCCCAGTACTTC.